Listed below are T cell receptor beta chains from one sample, sequenced in a study of tumor and adjacent non-tumor tissue in lung cancer. TCRdb recomputed calls from the multiplex PCR reads with MiXCR, one row per CDR3 protein. The data hold about 200,000 distinct CDR3 sequences, with about 71% observed a single time. Sequencing used lung tumor tissue. Every receptor here comes from a man in his sixties with non-small cell lung cancer. Both conserved end residues are part of each CDR3.

V	J	CDR3
TRBV6-6	TRBJ2-7	CASSPGRGQGTYEQYF
TRBV5-4	TRBJ1-2	CASSPAGTGRGGYGYTF
TRBV11-2	TRBJ2-6	CASSPISEASVLTF
TRBV20-1	TRBJ2-5	CSPSGGGVGETQYF
TRBV6-5	TRBJ2-5	CACSRLAAETLYF
TRBV6-1	TRBJ2-3	CANSEDFSHTDTQYF
TRBV5-1	TRBJ2-7	CASSLGGTAYEQYF
TRBV6-1	TRBJ2-5	CASSEEGRMGETQYF
TRBV5-4	TRBJ1-5	CASSPDPNQPQHF
TRBV12-3/TRBV12-4	TRBJ2-1	CASRIPGLASNEQFF
TRBV11-2	TRBJ2-5	CASNSSVGGPKETHYF
TRBV11-3	TRBJ1-1	CVSRKTGNTEAFF
TRBV4-3	TRBJ2-2	CASSPPGDLYTGELFF
TRBV29-1	TRBJ1-6	CSIRTASHSPLHF
TRBV6-5	TRBJ2-7	CANNSRTSGEQYF
TRBV11-3	TRBJ1-3	CAISHTRNTIYF
TRBV5-1	TRBJ1-1	CARSPGTGGRTEAFF
TRBV20-1	TRBJ1-1	CSARDGGDTEAFF
TRBV20-1	NA	CSASPRQFSNQPQYF
TRBV12-3/TRBV12-4	TRBJ1-2	CASSPTGFYGYTF
TRBV28	TRBJ2-3	CASMLRKGHGDTQYF
TRBV4-2	TRBJ2-6	CASSQDRGTGANVLTF
TRBV6-1	TRBJ2-3	CASSEASGTDTKYF
TRBV11-2	TRBJ2-5	CASSSTWEEIQCF
TRBV29-1	TRBJ2-5	CSVVEQGAVGEAQYF
TRBV5-4	TRBJ2-1	CASSLELAGGKQFF
TRBV11-3	TRBJ2-2	CASSTDGAGAGELFF
TRBV20-1	TRBJ2-3	CSAIRDAGDTQYF
TRBV5-4	TRBJ1-6	CASSLGSGIYNSPLHF
TRBV6-5	TRBJ2-5	CASSPMDTARTQYF
TRBV4-2	TRBJ2-7	CASSQWTSYSYEQYF
TRBV4-2	TRBJ1-5	CADSQERNQPQHF
TRBV11-1	TRBJ2-2	CASSQLAGSIGELFF
TRBV5-4	TRBJ2-1	CTSSRPVTGTSGGANEQFF
TRBV6-5	TRBJ2-5	CASTPGTLETQYF
TRBV12-3/TRBV12-4	TRBJ1-5	CASSPGQGTLNQPQHF
TRBV11-1	TRBJ1-3	CANSFSPDTSGTTIYF
TRBV11-2	TRBJ1-1	CASGLEALEAFF
TRBV11-2	TRBJ2-7	CASRPGTGGAGYEQYF
TRBV4-2	TRBJ2-1	CASSQDQVEGSYNKQFF
TRBV20-1	TRBJ2-5	CSARDPDRWLETQYF
TRBV5-1	TRBJ1-2	CASSLAGGFNYGYTF
TRBV11-3	TRBJ2-5	CASSLSTGGGGKTEYF
TRBV11-3	TRBJ2-1	CVSSLDGVRQFF
TRBV28	TRBJ2-2	CAIAGEWAGELFF
TRBV11-2	TRBJ2-1	CTGSFAFYNEQFF
TRBV6-6	TRBJ1-5	CVSSYSKGYNNQPQHF
TRBV20-1	TRBJ1-4	CSARVTGLLWGEKLFF
TRBV7-2	TRBJ2-7	CASSLSSVYFYEQYF
TRBV12-5	TRBJ1-5	CASGLEAGAQPQHF
TRBV4-2	TRBJ2-1	CASSQDRTSWNEQFF
TRBV12-3/TRBV12-4	TRBJ2-4	CASSLGGGANIQYF
TRBV20-1	TRBJ2-7	CSVYAASSYEQYF
TRBV11-3	TRBJ2-1	CASSFRERYNEQFF
TRBV4-2	TRBJ1-2	CASSQAIGGWGYTF